One sample yielded the 28 T cell receptor beta chains listed below, sequenced in a study of OX40 agonist ivuxolimab in advanced cancers. Profiled with immunoSEQ multiplex PCR; TCRdb holds only in-frame clones, not every one. The top ten clones hold approximately 3.6% of a sample with some 100,000 clones, 92% of them seen once. The source was CD4+ or CD8+ T cells sorted from blood, collected in a trial of the OX40 agonist ivuxolimab. The source of these receptors is an adult with an advanced solid tumor such as melanoma, head and neck, liver or kidney cancer.

The chain combines TRBV5-4 with TRBJ2-1; 16 bases align to TRBD2. CDR1 SGHNT and CDR2 YYREEE come from the germline V gene (reference sequence). After removal of 3 bases from V and 5 bases from J, the junction contained 11 bases not matched to a gene. The CDR3 covers 19 residues. The chain's CDR3 is CASSSPGLAGGLEDNEQFF. CDR3 sequence (DNA): TGTGCCAGCAGCTCACCGGGACTAGCGGGAGGGCTGGAGGACAATGAGCAGTTCTTC.

V usage is TRBV27 and J usage is TRBJ2-2; the match to TRBD2 covers 8 bases. CDR3 length equals 15 residues. Germline V lookup: CDR1 MNHEY, CDR2 SMNVEV (reference sequence). Trimming at V came to 3 bases and at J to 4 bases, leaving 4 bases not matched to a gene. DNA of the CDR3: TGTGCCAGCAGTTTTCTAGCGGGCAGCACCGGGGAGCTGTTTTTT. It codes for CASSFLAGSTGELFF.

J is TRBJ1-2 and V is TRBV27, with TRBD1 matching 9 bases. The CDR3 extends over 17 amino acids. Germline CDR1 reads MNHEY; CDR2 reads SMNVEV (reference sequence). Trimming cost V 2 bases and J 3 bases; bases outside gene matches: 10. The CDR3 spells CASSLRRGTGSYYGYTF. The CDR3, as DNA: TGTGCCAGCAGTTTAAGAAGGGGGACAGGGTCATACTATGGCTACACCTTC.

This clone was seen a single time. This chain links TRBV27 with TRBJ2-2; no clear D. Per germline, CDR1 MNHEY and CDR2 SMNVEV (reference sequence). V was shortened by 3 bases and J by 5 bases, with 10 bases between the two germline ends. This CDR3 is 14 amino acids long. The CDR3 loop reads CASSFGPLTGELFF. CDR3 coding DNA: TGTGCCAGCAGTTTTGGTCCCCTTACCGGGGAGCTGTTTTTT.

The chain couples TRBV14 to TRBJ2-1; tentative D call: TRBD2 (6 bases). The CDR3 has 12 amino acids. CDR1 is SGHDN and CDR2 is FVKESK in the germline V gene. V lost 2 bases and J lost 11, with 10 bases in between. The CDR3 region is CASSQSSGQQFF. The DNA of the CDR3 is TGTGCCAGCAGCCAATCAAGCGGGCAGCAGTTCTTC.

The chain couples TRBV27 to TRBJ1-5; maybe TRBD1 (6 bases). Germline lookup yields CDR1 MNHEY and CDR2 SMNVEV (reference sequence). V lost 6 bases and J 1 base, leaving 10 bases between the germline ends. The CDR3 has 14 residues. CDR3 residues: CASRYRGSNQPQHF. The DNA of the CDR3 is TGTGCCAGCAGATATAGGGGGAGCAATCAGCCCCAGCATTTT.

As regards this clone: Since a much larger clone is just one base distant, this may be a read error. The chain employs TRBV5-6 and TRBJ2-2; D not resolved. The V and J ends lost 0 bases and 0 bases respectively, with 3 bases between them. Germline-derived CDR1 and CDR2 are SGHDT and YYEEEE. The CDR3 is 14 amino acids. This chain's CDR3 is CASSLVANTGELFF. The CDR3, as DNA: TGTGCCAGCAGCTTGGTGGCGAACACCGGGGAGCTGTTTTTT.

The J gene is TRBJ1-2, the V gene TRBV9; D remains unclear. The V gene lost 0 bases and the J gene lost 1 base, with 4 bases spanning the gap. Germline assignment: CDR1 SGDLS and CDR2 YYNGEE. CDR3 size: 13 residues. CDR3 DNA: TGTGCCAGCAGCGTAGAGGTTAACTATGGCTACACCTTC. It is translated as CASSVEVNYGYTF. The variable domain in full, with the rest retrieved from reference TRBV9 and TRBJ1-2, is DSGVTQTPKHLITATGQRVTLRCSPRSGDLSVYWYQQSLDQGLQFLIQYYNGEERAKGNILERFSAQQFPDLHSELNLSSLELGDSALYFCASSVEVNYGYTFGSGTRLTVV.

The chain recombines TRBV6-6 with TRBJ2-1; the D gene is possibly TRBD2 (6 bases). The CDR3 totals 16 residues. The V end lost 5 bases, the J end lost 5 bases, and 19 bases lay between the germline ends. Germline values: CDR1 MNHNY, CDR2 SVGAGI (reference sequence). CDR3 sequence reads: CASSPRLDGVDNEQFF. CDR3 DNA: TGTGCCAGCAGTCCACGACTAGATGGCGTAGACAATGAGCAGTTCTTC.

The V and J genes are TRBV5-4 and TRBJ1-2, with a tentative D call TRBD1 (5 bases). CDR3 length: 12 residues. Germline CDR1 and CDR2: SGHNT and YYREEE (reference sequence). Trimming pared 4 bases from V and 4 bases from J, leaving 8 bases between. CDR3 DNA sequence: TGTGCCAGCAGCCGGGGCGTCTATGGCTACACCTTC. It codes for CASSRGVYGYTF.

V usage is TRBV7-9 and J usage is TRBJ2-7; D not certain. The V end lost 2 bases, the J end lost 3 bases, and 5 bases lay between the germline ends. The CDR3 is made up of 12 amino acids. Germline V gives CDR1 SEHNR, CDR2 FQNEAQ (reference sequence). Here the CDR3 DNA reads TGTGCCAGCAGCTTATTGGACTACGAGCAGTACTTC. It specifies CASSLLDYEQYF.

This chain uses TRBV6-5 with TRBJ2-1; tentatively, D is TRBD2 (6 bases). V lost 1 base and J 2 bases, leaving 12 bases between the germline ends. The CDR3 has 16 amino acids. Germline values: CDR1 MNHEY, CDR2 SVGAGI. CDR3 DNA sequence: TGTGCCAGCAGTTACTTACAGCGGGCAGCCTACAATGAGCAGTTCTTC. Protein product: CASSYLQRAAYNEQFF.

V is TRBV13 and J is TRBJ2-1; 7 bases are a match to TRBD2. Germline V gene sequence: CDR1 PRHDT, CDR2 FYEKMQ (reference sequence). The CDR3 has 16 amino acids. Unmatched junction bases numbered 16, after V lost 5 bases and J lost 9 bases. CDR3 sequence (DNA): TGTGCCAGCAGCCTGGTGGAGCGGGCGGGAGTGTGTGAGCAGTTCTTC. Translation gives CASSLVERAGVCEQFF.

This chain uses TRBV11-2 with TRBJ2-5, with TRBD2 matching 15 bases. Losses at the gene ends were 6 bases for V and 5 bases for J; bases not matched to a gene: 7. This CDR3 region has 16 residues. CDR1 is SGHAT and CDR2 is FQNNGV in the germline V gene. This CDR3 reads CASSRTSGRGRETQYF. The CDR3, as DNA: TGTGCCAGCAGTCGGACTAGCGGGAGGGGTAGGGAGACCCAGTACTTC.

J is TRBJ1-2 and V is TRBV5-1, with unresolved D. The length of the CDR3 is 15 residues. The ends were cut back, 0 bases at V and 3 bases at J, with 12 bases in the middle. CDR1 and CDR2 (germline): SGHRS, YFSETQ. CDR3 coding DNA: TGCGCCAGCAGCTTGGTCGGGATCGGGGACTATGGCTACACCTTC. It codes for CASSLVGIGDYGYTF.

The V and J genes are TRBV6-1 and TRBJ2-3; D uncertain. Germline V gives CDR1 MNHNS, CDR2 SASEGT. V was pared by 8 bases and J by 4 bases, with 19 bases between. The CDR3 contains 15 residues. CDR3 bases: TGTGCCAGCGACCCTTTGGCGGCAAGGTCAGATACGCAGTATTTT. Protein sequence: CASDPLAARSDTQYF.

This chain joins TRBV5-1 and TRBJ1-1; TRBD1 might be the D (6 bases). The CDR3 has 15 amino acids. Deletions cut 4 bases from V and 0 bases from J, with 13 bases between. Germline assignment: CDR1 SGHRS and CDR2 YFSETQ. The CDR3 DNA follows: TGCGCCAGCAGCATTCAGGGGACTCTGAACACTGAAGCTTTCTTT. It codes for CASSIQGTLNTEAFF.

J is TRBJ2-7 and V is TRBV14; D is undetermined. V dropped 0 bases and J dropped 1 base, with 13 bases sitting between them. The V gene's germline CDR1 is SGHDN and CDR2 FVKESK. This CDR3 region has 16 residues. CDR3: CASSQEEETQSYEQYF. The CDR3 DNA is TGTGCCAGCAGCCAAGAAGAGGAAACCCAGTCCTACGAGCAGTACTTC.

This sequence joins TRBV2 and TRBJ2-2; D remains unclear. V was clipped by 7 bases and J by 5 bases, with 8 bases between them. CDR3 size: 12 residues. Germline assignment: CDR1 SNHLY and CDR2 FYNNEI. CDR3 in amino acids: CASTLVTGELFF. In nucleotides, the CDR3 is TGTGCCAGCACCCTCGTGACCGGGGAGCTGTTTTTT.

The rearrangement joins TRBV9 to TRBJ2-1; D is undetermined. Germline loops: CDR1 SGDLS, CDR2 YYNGEE. V was trimmed by 4 bases and J by 8 bases, leaving 10 bases between them. The CDR3 has 12 residues. Written as DNA, the CDR3 is TGTGCCAGCAGCCCACGGACCGATGAGCAGTTCTTC. Translating gives CASSPRTDEQFF.

The rearrangement links TRBV9 to TRBJ2-3; TRBD2 aligns across 14 bases. The germline gives CDR1 SGDLS, CDR2 YYNGEE. The V segment lost 0 bases and the J segment 5 bases; nucleotides outside the gene matches: 5. CDR3 length equals 17 residues. CDR3 DNA: TGTGCCAGCAGCGTAGCGGGACTAGCGGGGGCAAGAGATACGCAGTATTTT. It specifies CASSVAGLAGARDTQYF.

This chain uses TRBV28 with TRBJ1-2, with D unresolved. Germline CDR1 reads MDHEN; CDR2 reads SYDVKM. The CDR3 sequence is 13 residues long. Between the trimmed V and J ends, which lost 2 bases and 8 bases, there was a span of 12 bases. Here the CDR3 DNA reads TGTGCCAGCAGTTTACCGGATACCGGAGGCTACACCTTC. Translation gives CASSLPDTGGYTF.

The V call is TRBV2, the J call TRBJ2-5, with D perhaps assigned TRBD1 or TRBD2 (6 bases each). CDR1 and CDR2 from the germline V gene are SNHLY and FYNNEI. V was pared by 4 bases and J by 5 bases, with 17 bases between. CDR3 length: 15 amino acids. The CDR3 reads CASSALGGEVETQYF. The CDR3 bases are TGTGCCAGCAGTGCCCTGGGGGGCGAGGTCGAGACCCAGTACTTC. Looking up the rest from reference TRBV2 and TRBJ2-5 gives the full variable domain: EPEVTQTPSHQVTQMGQEVILRCVPISNHLYFYWYRQILGQKVEFLVSFYNNEISEKSEIFDDQFSVERPDGSNFTLKIRSTKLEDSAMYFCASSALGGEVETQYFGPGTRLLVL.

The V call is TRBV4-1, the J call TRBJ2-7, with D maybe TRBD2 (6 bases). V was shortened by 5 bases and J by 0 bases, with 17 bases between the two germline ends. CDR1 is MGHRA and CDR2 is YSYEKL in the germline V gene. The CDR3 extends over 16 amino acids. The CDR3 DNA reads TGCGCCAGCAGCTCCCGGGCCCCCGGGGGCTCCTACGAGCAGTACTTC. Amino acid sequence: CASSSRAPGGSYEQYF.

This clone was recorded only once. This chain links TRBV6-5 with TRBJ1-1; a weak D match, TRBD1 (6 bases). This CDR3 contains 14 residues. Trimming left V 5 bases short and J 0 bases short, with 10 bases between. CDR1 is MNHEY and CDR2 is SVGAGI in the germline V gene. As DNA, the CDR3 is TGTGCCAGCAGTCTCACAGGGCTGAACACTGAAGCTTTCTTT. Translating it yields CASSLTGLNTEAFF.

The chain combines TRBV6-5 with TRBJ2-3; D is possibly TRBD2 (6 bases). The CDR3 runs 13 residues. Germline V CDR1 and CDR2: MNHEY, SVGAGI. The V and J ends lost 7 bases and 3 bases respectively, with 11 bases between them. CDR3 nucleotides: TGTGCCAGCACTAATAGCGGAACAGATACGCAGTATTTT. Translation gives CASTNSGTDTQYF.

The chain couples TRBV30 to TRBJ1-6; D call uncertain. Germline V gene data show CDR1 as GTSNPN and CDR2 as SVGIG (reference sequence). The CDR3 is 12 amino acids. The V and J ends lost 4 bases and 9 bases respectively, with 10 bases between them. The CDR3 DNA reads TGTGCCTGGACCCAATCGAGTTCACCCCTCCACTTT. This gives the protein CAWTQSSSPLHF.

The genes are TRBV21-1 and TRBJ1-2; the D call in the table, TRBD1, was not verified against the DNA. TRBV21-1 is termed a pseudogene. The CDR3 extends over 18 amino acids. CDR3 bases: TGTGCCAGCAGCCCCCAAGGTGAGATACAGTCTCTTAACTATGGCTACACCTTC. Translating gives CASSPQGEIQSLNYGYTF.